The 32 T cell receptor beta chains below come from one sample, sequenced in a study of T cell responses to AZD1222 COVID-19 vaccine. The method was immunoSEQ multiplex PCR; TCRdb's version includes in-frame clones alone and lacks a portion of them. The table records more than 55,000 clones, roughly nine tenths of them present only once. Sequencing was performed on peripheral blood, taken 28 days after the second AZD1222 dose. These receptors were taken from an adult who received the AZD1222 COVID-19 vaccine.

The CDR3 sequence: CAWNSREGSPLHF. CDR3 coding DNA: TGTGCCTGGAATTCGAGGGAGGGATCACCCCTCCACTTT. This chain uses TRBV30 with TRBJ1-6; D not certain. CDR1 is GTSNPN, CDR2 SVGIG, per germline (reference sequence). With 4 bases removed from V and 10 bases from J, the gap between germline ends came to 14 bases. The CDR3 spans 13 residues.

The chain is built from TRBV27 and TRBJ1-4; TRBD1 might be the D (5 bases). V was pared by 5 bases and J by 8 bases, with 27 bases between. This CDR3 contains 18 residues. Germline V gene sequence: CDR1 MNHEY, CDR2 SMNVEV (reference sequence). CDR3 protein: CASSPISRLAGREEKLFF. In nucleotides, the CDR3 is TGTGCCAGCAGTCCCATTTCCCGGCTGGCAGGGAGGGAAGAAAAACTGTTTTTT.

This clone appeared a single time. The V call is TRBV18, the J call TRBJ1-5; D call uncertain. CDR1 is KGHSH, CDR2 LQKENI, per germline. The V end was cut by 3 bases, the J end by 6 bases, with 18 bases between. The length of the CDR3 is 16 residues. CDR3 DNA sequence: TGTGCCAGCTCACCGGACGGCCCTGTGAGGCGTCAGCCCCAGCATTTT. This sequence encodes CASSPDGPVRRQPQHF.

The chain is built from TRBV15 and TRBJ1-5; D call uncertain. The CDR3 contains 15 residues. V was clipped by 1 base and J by 3 bases, with 10 bases between them. Germline V gene data show CDR1 as LNHNV and CDR2 as YYDKDF (reference sequence). The CDR3 nucleotides read TGTGCCACCAGCAGAGCCGCGGCAGACAATCAGCCCCAGCATTTT. Translation: CATSRAAADNQPQHF.

The chain couples TRBV6-4 to TRBJ2-1; 13 nucleotides match TRBD2. The germline V gene encodes CDR1 MRHNA and CDR2 SNTAGT. This CDR3 has 15 amino acids. V lost 4 bases and J lost 10; bases outside the gene matches: 7. CDR3 sequence (DNA): TGTGCCAGCAGTGTACTAGCGGGGGGGCCGCCCGAGCAGTTCTTC. It specifies CASSVLAGGPPEQFF.

V and J are TRBV23-1 and TRBJ1-2; tentative D call: TRBD1 (6 bases). TRBV23-1 is given ORF status, its function remaining uncertain. The CDR3 totals 14 residues. V lost 0 bases to trimming and J lost 7 bases, with 12 bases between them. The CDR3 reads CASSQSLAGAGYTF. The CDR3 DNA reads TGCGCCAGCAGTCAATCCTTGGCAGGGGCTGGCTACACCTTC.

The V call is TRBV30, the J call TRBJ2-6, with D possibly called TRBD1 or TRBD2 (5 bases each). This CDR3 is built from 17 residues. CDR1 GTSNPN and CDR2 SVGIG come from the germline V gene (reference sequence). Trimming pared 2 bases from V and 0 bases from J, leaving 14 bases between. DNA for the CDR3: TGTGCCTGGAGTCCGGGACGGACGAACTCTGGGGCCAACGTCCTGACTTTC. As protein: CAWSPGRTNSGANVLTF.

V usage is TRBV4-3 and J usage is TRBJ1-1, with D possibly matching TRBD1 (5 bases). Trimming took off 1 base at V and 10 bases at J, with 16 bases between the two ends. The CDR3 totals 14 residues. Germline CDR1 is LGHNA and CDR2 is YSLEER. Here the CDR3 reads CASSQVWGNGGAFF. CDR3 nucleotide sequence: TGCGCCAGCAGCCAAGTTTGGGGGAACGGTGGAGCTTTCTTT.

V is TRBV9 and J is TRBJ1-2; D ambiguous. V dropped 0 bases and J dropped 5 bases, with 5 bases sitting between them. Germline V lookup: CDR1 SGDLS, CDR2 YYNGEE. This CDR3 spans 12 amino acids. The DNA of the CDR3 is TGTGCCAGCAGCGTAGGGGTTTATGGCTACACCTTC. This sequence encodes CASSVGVYGYTF.

V is TRBV18 and J is TRBJ2-5, with no clear D. Looked up from germline, CDR1 is KGHSH and CDR2 is LQKENI. This CDR3 region has 13 residues. Between the trimmed V and J ends, which lost 0 bases and 2 bases, there was a span of 4 bases. This CDR3 reads CASSPPVQETQYF. The CDR3 nucleotides read TGTGCCAGCTCACCACCGGTGCAAGAGACCCAGTACTTC.

The rearrangement links TRBV27 to TRBJ2-1, with 7 bases matching TRBD2. Germline CDR1 MNHEY, CDR2 SMNVEV (reference sequence). Trimming took 6 bases from V and 9 from J; bases not matched to a gene: 14. This CDR3 is 15 amino acids long. The CDR3 sequence is CASRPRDGGFVEQFF. The CDR3 bases are TGTGCCAGCAGACCTCGGGACGGGGGGTTTGTTGAGCAGTTCTTC.

This chain links TRBV28 with TRBJ2-7; 7 bases fit TRBD2. This CDR3 comprises 14 residues. Trimming at V came to 10 bases and at J to 0 bases, leaving 9 bases not matched to a gene. The germline CDR1 and CDR2 sequences are MDHEN and SYDVKM. The CDR3 loop is CATMRGGSSYEQYF. The CDR3 nucleotides read TGTGCCACTATGCGAGGCGGGAGCTCCTACGAGCAGTACTTC. Together with reference TRBV28 and TRBJ2-7, the CDR3 gives the full variable domain: DVKVTQSSRYLVKRTGEKVFLECVQDMDHENMFWYRQDPGLGLRLIYFSYDVKMKEKGDIPEGYSVSREKKERFSLILESASTNQTSMYLCATMRGGSSYEQYFGPGTRLTVT.

The V call is TRBV24-1, the J call TRBJ2-1; TRBD2 aligns across 13 bases. V was clipped by 3 bases and J by 13 bases; unmatched bases: 11. Germline-derived CDR1 and CDR2 are KGHDR and SFDVKD. CDR3 length: 16 residues. The CDR3 here is CATSDTGLAGEHLQFF. The CDR3 DNA follows: TGTGCCACCAGTGATACAGGACTAGCGGGGGAGCATCTCCAGTTCTTC.

The V and J genes are TRBV5-1 and TRBJ2-7; 8 bases are a match to TRBD2. V lost 0 bases, J lost 3 bases, and 8 bases stayed unmatched. The V gene's germline CDR1 is SGHRS and CDR2 YFSETQ. This CDR3 comprises 16 residues. CDR3 DNA: TGCGCCAGCAGCTTGGTTTCGGGGGGGCGCGGCTACGAGCAGTACTTC. Translation gives CASSLVSGGRGYEQYF.

This clone was seen more than once but under ten times. The V and J genes are TRBV2 and TRBJ1-2; perhaps TRBD1 as D (6 bases). The CDR3 is 20 residues long. Per germline, CDR1 SNHLY and CDR2 FYNNEI. V shed 4 bases and J shed 4 bases, with 31 bases lying between them. The CDR3 loop is CASSVPGAGQRSQRPYGYTF. The CDR3 bases are TGTGCCAGCAGTGTCCCAGGGGCGGGTCAACGCTCCCAGCGACCCTATGGCTACACCTTC.

This rearrangement joins TRBV27 to TRBJ2-5, with D maybe TRBD2 (6 bases). The CDR3 totals 13 residues. Per germline, CDR1 MNHEY and CDR2 SMNVEV (reference sequence). The V and J ends lost 6 bases and 5 bases respectively, with 13 bases between them. CDR3 in DNA: TGTGCCAGCAGGGCCGGGACTGTGGAGACCCAGTACTTC. Translating gives CASRAGTVETQYF.

The chain is built from TRBV3-1 (or the pseudogene TRBV3-2) and TRBJ2-3; a possible D gene is TRBD2 (6 bases). V dropped 6 bases and J dropped 6 bases, with 13 bases sitting between them. Per germline, CDR1 LGHDT and CDR2 YNNKEL (reference sequence). The CDR3 loop spans 13 amino acids. Here the CDR3 DNA reads TGTGCCAGCAGTCGGTCTGGGGGGGATACGCAGTATTTT. Translation gives CASSRSGGDTQYF.

This chain joins TRBV10-3 and TRBJ1-1; 7 nucleotides agree with TRBD1. V was pared by 6 bases and J by 0 bases, with 7 bases of the junction left unmatched. Germline V gene lookup returns CDR1 ENHRY and CDR2 SYGVKD. This CDR3 has 15 amino acids. CDR3 region: CAISPGQTMNTEAFF. The CDR3 coding sequence is TGTGCCATCAGCCCGGGACAGACGATGAACACTGAAGCTTTCTTT.

V is TRBV9 and J is TRBJ2-1, with D maybe TRBD1 (7 bases). Trimming removed 0 bases at V and 8 bases at J, with 21 bases between. In germline, CDR1 is SGDLS, CDR2 YYNGEE. The CDR3 length is 17 residues. This CDR3 reads CASSVDGQGGSRDEQFF. In DNA, the CDR3 is TGTGCCAGCAGCGTAGACGGCCAGGGGGGTAGTAGGGATGAGCAGTTCTTC. Based on the CDR3 plus reference TRBV9 and TRBJ2-1, the full variable domain is DSGVTQTPKHLITATGQRVTLRCSPRSGDLSVYWYQQSLDQGLQFLIQYYNGEERAKGNILERFSAQQFPDLHSELNLSSLELGDSALYFCASSVDGQGGSRDEQFFGPGTRLTVL.

The rearrangement links TRBV28 to TRBJ2-2; 14 positions agree with TRBD2. Germline CDR1 reads MDHEN; CDR2 reads SYDVKM. This CDR3 comprises 18 residues. With V trimmed by 5 bases and J by 4 bases, 9 bases remained unmatched. The CDR3 DNA sequence: TGTGCCAGCAGTGCCCCGACTAGCGGGGGGGCGGGCACCGGGGAGCTGTTTTTT. The encoded protein is CASSAPTSGGAGTGELFF.

This chain connects TRBV28 to TRBJ1-6; TRBD1 is a possible D gene (5 bases). The V end was cut by 2 bases, the J end by 9 bases, with 14 bases between. The CDR3 runs 15 residues. CDR1 MDHEN and CDR2 SYDVKM come from the germline V gene. The CDR3 protein is CASSLGIVGGSPLHF. For the CDR3, the DNA is TGTGCCAGCAGTTTAGGCATTGTTGGGGGTTCACCCCTCCACTTT. Together with reference TRBV28 and TRBJ1-6, the CDR3 gives the full variable domain: DVKVTQSSRYLVKRTGEKVFLECVQDMDHENMFWYRQDPGLGLRLIYFSYDVKMKEKGDIPEGYSVSREKKERFSLILESASTNQTSMYLCASSLGIVGGSPLHFGNGTRLTVT.

Of note for this clone: Relative to the germline gene, one junction end is altered; a read error may explain this. This chain joins TRBV5-4 and TRBJ2-1; TRBD1 is a possible D gene (6 bases). The CDR3 contains 13 residues. Germline CDR1 and CDR2: SGHNT and YYREEE (reference sequence). DNA of the CDR3: TGTGCCAGCAGCTTGGAAGTTGGACAGCGTATGCTCTTC. It translates to CASSLEVGQRMLF.

J is TRBJ2-3 and V is TRBV5-1; D gene unclear. This CDR3 is 12 amino acids long. Trimming took off 3 bases at V and 0 bases at J, with 2 bases between the two ends. The germline CDR1 and CDR2 sequences are SGHRS and YFSETQ. CDR3: CASSSSTDTQYF. The DNA for the CDR3 is TGCGCCAGCAGCTCTAGCACAGATACGCAGTATTTT.

This clone appeared a single time. The rearrangement joins TRBV28 to TRBJ1-1, with D maybe TRBD1 (6 bases). The CDR3 has 12 residues. Germline-derived CDR1 and CDR2 are MDHEN and SYDVKM. V was shortened by 7 bases and J by 7 bases, with 13 bases between the two germline ends. The CDR3 protein is CASTAGAVEAFF. The CDR3 region has the DNA TGTGCCAGCACCGCAGGGGCAGTTGAAGCTTTCTTT.

This chain connects TRBV7-2 to TRBJ1-5; D remains ambiguous. The V end lost 5 bases, the J end lost 3 bases, and 14 bases lay between the germline ends. This CDR3 spans 15 amino acids. The V gene's germline CDR1 is SGHTA and CDR2 FQGNSA. CDR3 DNA: TGTGCCAGCAGCCCCGTGTCAGACCTCAATCAGCCCCAGCATTTT. Amino acids: CASSPVSDLNQPQHF.

The chain couples TRBV7-9 to TRBJ1-6, with TRBD1 identical over 8 bases. The CDR3 has 14 residues. CDR1 SEHNR and CDR2 FQNEAQ come from the germline V gene (reference sequence). J was trimmed by 10 bases and V by 2 bases; bases with no gene match: 4. This CDR3 is CASSLYRGGSPLHF. In DNA form, the CDR3 reads TGTGCCAGCAGCTTATACAGGGGGGGATCACCCCTCCACTTT.

The chain carries TRBV28 and TRBJ2-2; 7 bases map to TRBD1. The length of the CDR3 is 16 residues. Germline V gives CDR1 MDHEN, CDR2 SYDVKM. J gave up 6 bases and V 4 bases, and 11 bases lay outside the gene matches. The CDR3 nucleotides are TGTGCCAGCAGTTCCGAGCCAGGGGGTTACGCCGGGGAGCTGTTTTTT. Protein: CASSSEPGGYAGELFF.

The genes are TRBV3-1 (or the pseudogene TRBV3-2) and TRBJ2-5; D may be TRBD1 (6 bases). With 1 base removed from V and 7 bases from J, the gap between germline ends came to 16 bases. This CDR3 spans 15 amino acids. Germline-derived CDR1 and CDR2 are LGHDT and YNNKEL (reference sequence). The CDR3 DNA reads as TGTGCCAGCAGCCAAGGCTCCAGGGGTGGCGGGACCCAGTACTTC. Residues: CASSQGSRGGGTQYF.

This chain uses TRBV28 with TRBJ1-6, with TRBD1 as a possible D gene (6 bases). The CDR3 spans 14 residues. The ends were cut back, 8 bases at V and 8 bases at J, with 16 bases in the middle. Germline V gives CDR1 MDHEN, CDR2 SYDVKM. The CDR3 reads CASASPGGHSPLHF. The CDR3 bases are TGTGCCAGCGCCAGCCCGGGGGGCCATTCACCCCTCCACTTT.

The V and J genes are TRBV4-3 and TRBJ2-2; 10 nucleotides agree with TRBD2. This CDR3 region has 18 residues. Trimming removed 0 bases from V and 5 bases from J; junction bases left unmatched: 9. Germline V gene sequence: CDR1 LGHNA, CDR2 YSLEER. The CDR3 here is CASSQDPAGGPRTGELFF. In nucleotides, the CDR3 is TGCGCCAGCAGCCAAGATCCAGCGGGAGGGCCGCGGACCGGGGAGCTGTTTTTT.

The CDR3 protein is CASSAEVQAKNIQYF. The CDR3 region has the DNA TGCGCCAGCAGCGCAGAAGTCCAAGCCAAAAACATTCAGTACTTC. V and J are TRBV5-1 and TRBJ2-4, with D uncertain. The ends were cut back, 4 bases at V and 0 bases at J, with 11 bases in the middle. CDR3 length: 15 amino acids. Germline values: CDR1 SGHRS, CDR2 YFSETQ. Full variable domain (missing parts from reference TRBV5-1 and TRBJ2-4): KAGVTQTPRYLIKTRGQQVTLSCSPISGHRSVSWYQQTPGQGLQFLFEYFSETQRNKGNFPGRFSGRQFSNSRSEMNVSTLELGDSALYLCASSAEVQAKNIQYFGAGTRLSVL.

The V gene is TRBV5-1, the J gene TRBJ1-3, with D uncertain. Per germline, CDR1 SGHRS and CDR2 YFSETQ. V was clipped by 4 bases and J by 1 base, with 9 bases between them. This CDR3 region has 14 residues. The CDR3 nucleotides are TGCGCCAGCAGCCACGTGGGGTCTGGAAACACCATATATTTT. Translated, it gives CASSHVGSGNTIYF.